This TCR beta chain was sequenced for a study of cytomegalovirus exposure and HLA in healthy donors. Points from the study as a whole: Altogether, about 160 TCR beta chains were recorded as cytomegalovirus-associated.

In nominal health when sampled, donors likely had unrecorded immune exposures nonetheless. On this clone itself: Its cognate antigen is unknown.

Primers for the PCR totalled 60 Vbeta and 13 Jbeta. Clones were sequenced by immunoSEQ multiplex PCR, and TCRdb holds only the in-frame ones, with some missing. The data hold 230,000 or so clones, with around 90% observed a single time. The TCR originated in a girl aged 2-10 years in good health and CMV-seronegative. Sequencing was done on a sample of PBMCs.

The CDR3 protein is CASRSTQNTEAFF. The CDR3, as DNA: TGTGCCAGCAGATCGACACAGAACACTGAAGCTTTCTTT. The chain recombines TRBV6-6 with TRBJ1-1; unclear D gene. CDR3 length: 13 amino acids. The germline V and J ends were trimmed by 6 bases and 1 base, with 9 bases remaining between them. From germline, CDR1 is MNHNY and CDR2 SVGAGI (reference sequence).